This TCR beta chain originates from a study of early T cells in non-severe SARS-CoV-2 infection. TCRdb analysed the 5' RACE reads with MiXCR anew, one entry per CDR3 protein. The sample includes about 26,000 distinct CDR3 sequences, less than 4.5% seen only once; the top ten take roughly 5.9%. This clonotype appeared many times. This CDR3 has 12 amino acids. Germline V gene data show CDR1 as LGHDT and CDR2 as YNNKEL (reference sequence). Between the trimmed V and J ends, which lost 2 bases and 9 bases, there was a span of 8 bases. The origin of this receptor is an adult who was a healthcare worker with PCR-confirmed SARS-CoV-2 infection or an uninfected control (not recorded which). Sequencing was done on a sample of whole blood. The chain is built from TRBV3-1 and TRBJ2-1; the D is unclear. The CDR3 is CASSQFFVEQFF. The CDR3, as DNA: TGTGCCAGCAGCCAATTTTTCGTTGAGCAGTTCTTC.